The T cell receptor beta chain described here comes from a study of beta chain features in type 1 diabetes. The study's findings and limits: Across all four CD4+ subsets, people with type 1 diabetes showed modestly shorter TCRB CDR3s. Patients with type 1 diabetes carried fewer insertions and had more deletions at their VDJ junctions.

Germline V lookup: CDR1 SEHNR, CDR2 FQNEAQ (reference sequence). The CDR3 runs to 16 residues. The J segment lost 2 bases and the V segment lost 2 bases, leaving 8 bases of the junction unmatched. On this clone: The antigen is not known.

Sequencing targeted expressed TCRB transcripts, as all isolated RNA had been reverse transcribed. TCRdb's copy holds only in-frame clones and misses some; the assay was immunoSEQ multiplex PCR. Of more than 250,000 clones detected, just over 20% appear once; the ten largest clones hold approximately 0.029%. The chain recombines TRBV7-9 with TRBJ2-7; TRBD1 aligns across 8 bases. This clonotype was obtained from a middle-aged woman with type 1 diabetes. Sequenced material: naive CD4+ T cells from blood. The DNA for the CDR3 is TGTGCCAGCAGCTTATCAAGACAGGGGAGGCCCTACGAGCAGTACTTC. Protein product: CASSLSRQGRPYEQYF.